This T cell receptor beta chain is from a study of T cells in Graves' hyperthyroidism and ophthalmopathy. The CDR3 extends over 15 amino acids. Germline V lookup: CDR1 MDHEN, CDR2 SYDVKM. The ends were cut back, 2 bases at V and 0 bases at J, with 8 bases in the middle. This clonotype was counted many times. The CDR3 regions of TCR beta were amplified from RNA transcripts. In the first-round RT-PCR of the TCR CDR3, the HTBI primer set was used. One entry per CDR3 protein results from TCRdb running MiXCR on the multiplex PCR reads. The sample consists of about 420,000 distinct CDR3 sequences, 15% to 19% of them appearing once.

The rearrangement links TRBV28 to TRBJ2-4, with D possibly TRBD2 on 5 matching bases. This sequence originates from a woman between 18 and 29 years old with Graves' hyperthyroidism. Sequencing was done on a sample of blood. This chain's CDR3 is CASSLPGKAKNIQYF. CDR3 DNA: TGTGCCAGCAGTTTACCGGGGAAAGCCAAAAACATTCAGTACTTC.